This T cell receptor beta chain was found in a study of cytomegalovirus exposure and HLA in healthy donors. Study in general: From 170 million or so T cells, an earlier analysis saw 100 million to 140 million unique TCR beta sequences.

Primers: 60 Vbeta forward and 13 Jbeta reverse. This table comes from immunoSEQ multiplex PCR, and its TCRdb copy is limited to in-frame clones, with some not included. The sample contains 75,000 to 80,000 clones, approximately 72% of which appear only once. Deletions cut 6 bases from V and 1 base from J, with 14 bases between. The CDR3 sequence is 15 residues long. Germline values: CDR1 KGHSH, CDR2 LQKENI. Comments on this clone: The antigen is not known.

General study results and limits: When analyzed later, a missense DCLRE1C variant was found to be linked to TCR beta V- and J-gene trimming. High specificity and sensitivity for cytomegalovirus status were reported for the classifier. A later analysis revealed that TCR association rates differed between HLA loci, peaking at DRB1 and bottoming out at HLA-C.

The sequence came from a woman aged 40 to 49 in good health and CMV-seropositive. V is TRBV18 and J is TRBJ2-3; a possible D gene is TRBD2 (7 bases). Sequencing was done on a sample of PBMCs. In DNA, the CDR3 is TGTGCCAGCTCCCCAACGGGGGGCCGCACAGATACGCAGTATTTT. It is translated as CASSPTGGRTDTQYF.